This TCR beta chain was profiled in a study of blood T cell repertoires in COVID-19. Study-level background: Samples representing acute and convalescent COVID-19 were sourced from the United States, Italy and Spain. T cells, B-cell-depleted T cells, or PBMCs supplied cDNA or gDNA.

The CDR3 consists of 15 residues. Germline assignment: CDR1 WNHNN and CDR2 SYGVQD (reference sequence). V was clipped by 10 bases and J by 2 bases; unmatched bases: 10. Authors' methods: Reference gene primer amplification yielded estimated nucleated cell counts. TCRdb's copy holds only in-frame clones and misses some; the assay was immunoSEQ multiplex PCR. For V, J and clone size, that table is used; D and trimming come from the DNA. The table includes more than 200,000 clones, around 85% detected once. Sample: peripheral blood. The TCR originated in a man in his forties with acute or convalescent COVID-19. The V and J genes are TRBV10-1 and TRBJ2-3; 9 nucleotides line up with TRBD2. This CDR3 reads CATSTGLAYTDTQYF. In DNA, the CDR3 is TGCGCCACCTCAACTGGACTAGCGTACACAGATACGCAGTATTTT.